This T cell receptor beta chain was captured by sequencing in a study of blood T cell repertoires in COVID-19. Whole-study context: Sources were T cells, B-cell-depleted T cells, or PBMCs; the material itself was cDNA or gDNA.

The germline gives CDR1 SNHLY, CDR2 FYNNEI. V shed 1 base, J shed 4 bases, and the junction held 5 bases outside the gene matches. There are 15 residues in the CDR3. As handled by the study authors: The assay estimated nucleated cells by amplifying reference gene primers. This table comes from immunoSEQ multiplex PCR, and its TCRdb copy is limited to in-frame clones, with some not included. V and J calls and clone size follow that table, whereas D and trimming were derived from the DNA. The top ten hold around 12% of the sample, which has under 300,000 clones, 86% seen once. The sequence was obtained from a man older than 75 with acute or convalescent COVID-19. The sample taken for sequencing was peripheral blood. The chain uses TRBV2 and TRBJ2-7; TRBD1 aligns across 9 bases. In DNA, the CDR3 is TGTGCCAGCAGTGAAGGGGGACAGGGAACTTACGAGCAGTACTTC. Amino acid sequence: CASSEGGQGTYEQYF.